This TCR beta chain was retrieved from a study of CDR3 diversity in severe acne. V gave up 8 bases and J gave up 2 bases; unmatched junction bases: 8. The CDR3 extends over 14 amino acids. The germline CDR1 and CDR2 sequences are ENHRY and SYGVKD. TCRdb reprocessed the PCR reads via MiXCR and lists one record per CDR3 protein. Counted here are about 85,000 distinct CDR3 sequences, about 50% occurring once; the ten biggest clones make up about 9.4%. The chain uses TRBV10-3 and TRBJ1-2; 7 nucleotides align to TRBD1. The TCR was taken from a male donor in good health, serving as a control. The sample comprised blood. The CDR3 sequence: CAIRSGTENYGYTF. CDR3 nucleotide sequence: TGTGCCATCCGATCCGGGACAGAGAACTATGGCTACACCTTC.